The following is a TCR beta chain sequence with its context. Its specificity is unknown. The data belong to a study of blood T cells in healthy people across ages. Study outcomes and limitations: Underestimates were what the diversity estimates from one million T cells were considered to be. What prevented conclusive comparison of naive and antigen-experienced cells was that PBMCs were unsorted. Roughly linear declines in TCR beta diversity per million T cells occurred with age.

Per sample, extraction of total RNA gave at least 5.5 micrograms in every case. The authors ran a second PCR of about 7 to 11 cycles using a sample-barcoded 5' primer and a J-beta primer mix. Each CDR3 protein is one row after TCRdb ran MiXCR on the 5' RACE reads. This sample has 1.5 million to 2 million distinct CDR3 sequences, with 34% found just once. V dropped 4 bases and J dropped 5 bases, with 13 bases sitting between them. Germline CDR1 reads SGHNT; CDR2 reads YYREEE (reference sequence). This CDR3 is built from 13 residues. Sequencing input: blood. The chain couples TRBV5-4 to TRBJ2-7; no firm D call. The source of this sequence is a woman younger than 45 in good health. CDR3 nucleotides: TGTGCCAGCAGCCCCGCCGACCGGGACGAGCAGTACTTC. Residues: CASSPADRDEQYF.